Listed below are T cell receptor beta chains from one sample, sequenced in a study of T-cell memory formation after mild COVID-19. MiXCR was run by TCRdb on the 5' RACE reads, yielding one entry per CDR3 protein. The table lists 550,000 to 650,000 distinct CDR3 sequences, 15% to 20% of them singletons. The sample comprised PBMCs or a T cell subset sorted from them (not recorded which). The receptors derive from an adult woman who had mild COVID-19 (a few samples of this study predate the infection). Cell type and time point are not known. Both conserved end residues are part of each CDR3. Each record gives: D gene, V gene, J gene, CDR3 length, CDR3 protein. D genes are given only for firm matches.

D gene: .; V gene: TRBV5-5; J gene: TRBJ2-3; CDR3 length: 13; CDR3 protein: CASSLGLKDTQYF
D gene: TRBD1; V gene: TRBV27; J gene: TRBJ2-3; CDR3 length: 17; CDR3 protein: CASRRDRSYSSTDTQYF
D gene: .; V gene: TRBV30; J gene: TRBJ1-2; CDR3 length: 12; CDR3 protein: CAWSGTTYGYTF
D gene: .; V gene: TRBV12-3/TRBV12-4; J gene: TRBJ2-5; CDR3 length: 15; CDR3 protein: CASSLFEGPKQTQYF
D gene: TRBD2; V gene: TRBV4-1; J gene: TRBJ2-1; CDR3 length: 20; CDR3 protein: CASSQVGLRGGPPHYNEQFF
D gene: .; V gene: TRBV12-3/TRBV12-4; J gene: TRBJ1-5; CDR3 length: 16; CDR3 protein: CASSSSRGASNQPQHF
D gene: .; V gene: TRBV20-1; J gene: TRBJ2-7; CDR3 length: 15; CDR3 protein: CSARARPASLYEQYF
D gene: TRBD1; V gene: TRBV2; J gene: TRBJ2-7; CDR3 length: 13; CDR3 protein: CATRTGGGYEQYF
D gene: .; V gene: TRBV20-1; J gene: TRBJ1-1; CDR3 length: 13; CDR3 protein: CSAPDSHNTEAFF
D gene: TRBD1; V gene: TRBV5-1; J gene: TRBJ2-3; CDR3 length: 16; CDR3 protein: CASSSDRGVGTDTQYF
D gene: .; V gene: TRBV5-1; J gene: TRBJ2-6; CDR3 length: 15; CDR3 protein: CASKQDVSGANVLTF
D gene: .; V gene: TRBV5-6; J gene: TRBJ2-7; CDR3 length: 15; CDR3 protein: CASSLWGVSNYEQYF
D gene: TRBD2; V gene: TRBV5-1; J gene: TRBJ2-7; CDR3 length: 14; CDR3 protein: CASRSGGGSYEQYF
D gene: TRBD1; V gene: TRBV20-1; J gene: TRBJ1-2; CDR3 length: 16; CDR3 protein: CSARAVGQEKDYGYTF
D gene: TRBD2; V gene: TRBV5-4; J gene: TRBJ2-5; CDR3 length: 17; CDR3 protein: CASSLYRLAGVQETQYF
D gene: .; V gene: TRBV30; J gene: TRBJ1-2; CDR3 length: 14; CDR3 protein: CAWSKDFAERGYTF
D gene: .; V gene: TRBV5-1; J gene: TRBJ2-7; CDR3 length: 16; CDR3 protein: CASRPVGDPRAGEQYF
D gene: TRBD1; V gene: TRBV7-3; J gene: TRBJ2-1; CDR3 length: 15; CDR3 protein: CASSKTGSTYNEQFF
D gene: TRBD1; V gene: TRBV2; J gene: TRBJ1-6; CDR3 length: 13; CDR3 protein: CATADRDNSPLHF
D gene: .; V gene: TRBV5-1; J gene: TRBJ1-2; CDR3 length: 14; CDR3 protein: CASRRSRQGHGYTF
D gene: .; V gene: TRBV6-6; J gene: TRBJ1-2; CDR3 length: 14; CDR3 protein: CASSPPDGLYGYTF
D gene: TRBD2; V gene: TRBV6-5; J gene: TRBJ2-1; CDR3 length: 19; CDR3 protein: CASRTRGTSGVSSYNEQFF
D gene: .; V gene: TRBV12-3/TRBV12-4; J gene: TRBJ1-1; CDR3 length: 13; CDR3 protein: CASISAANTEAFF
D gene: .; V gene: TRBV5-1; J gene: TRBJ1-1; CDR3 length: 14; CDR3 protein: CASSLGPLGTEAFF
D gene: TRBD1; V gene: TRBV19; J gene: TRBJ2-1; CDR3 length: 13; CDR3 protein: CATRGQGYNEQFF
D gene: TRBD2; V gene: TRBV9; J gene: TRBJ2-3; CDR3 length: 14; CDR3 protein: CASSTSGGGDTQYF
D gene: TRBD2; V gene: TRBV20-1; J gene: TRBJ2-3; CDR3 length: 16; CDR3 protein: CSASPMRGGSTDTQYF
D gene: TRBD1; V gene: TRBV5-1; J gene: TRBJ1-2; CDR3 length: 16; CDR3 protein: CASSSPGTGALSGYTF
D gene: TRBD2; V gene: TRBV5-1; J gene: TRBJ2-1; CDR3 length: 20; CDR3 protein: CASSLIGTSGSRSSYNEQFF
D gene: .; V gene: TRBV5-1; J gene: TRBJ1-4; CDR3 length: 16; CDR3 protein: CASSLVSGRGDEKLFF
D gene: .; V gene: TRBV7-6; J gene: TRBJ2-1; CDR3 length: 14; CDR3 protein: CASTRGSLNNEQFF
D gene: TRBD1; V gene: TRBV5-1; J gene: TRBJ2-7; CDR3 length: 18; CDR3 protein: CASSLSRTGSLSSYEQYF
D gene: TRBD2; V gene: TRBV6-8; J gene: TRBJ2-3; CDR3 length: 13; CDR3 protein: CAKLAGGPDTQYF